The rows below give T cell receptor beta chains drawn from one sample of a study of identical twins. One entry per CDR3 protein results from TCRdb running MiXCR on the 5' RACE reads. The sample includes 500,000 to 650,000 distinct CDR3 sequences, around 7.5% of them seen just once. The sample was also linked to a second study, of yellow fever vaccine responses in identical twins.

What was sequenced was PBMCs. These receptors all stem from a woman aged 18-30 years in good health. CDR3s include the opening cysteine and the closing phenylalanine or tryptophan. The D gene is left open where the match is weak. Not all rows give a size; the values are once, few, many and, for expanded clones, a class.

V gene	J gene	D gene	clone size	CDR3 protein	CDR3 DNA
TRBV5-1	TRBJ2-5	.	few	CASSQHTGTPKQETQYF	TGCGCCAGCAGCCAACACACCGGGACGCCCAAGCAAGAGACCCAGTACTTC
TRBV29-1	TRBJ2-5	TRBD1	many	CSAEGQGVETQYF	TGCAGCGCGGAGGGACAGGGAGTGGAGACCCAGTACTTC
TRBV5-1	TRBJ1-1	.	.	CASSLPPLEAFF	TGCGCCAGCAGCCTCCCACCCCTGGAAGCTTTCTTT
TRBV20-1	TRBJ1-2	.	few	CSAWTAPNYGYTF	TGCAGTGCTTGGACAGCTCCTAACTATGGCTACACCTTC
TRBV20-1	TRBJ1-1	.	many	CSATGNTEAFF	TGCAGTGCTACAGGGAACACTGAAGCTTTCTTT
TRBV4-1	TRBJ1-6	.	.	CASSQDGRSNSPLHF	TGCGCCAGCAGCCAAGATGGGCGGTCAAATTCACCCCTCCACTTT
TRBV3-1	TRBJ2-5	TRBD1	many	CASSPRDRGNQETQYF	TGTGCCAGCAGCCCTCGGGACAGGGGGAACCAAGAGACCCAGTACTTC
TRBV9	TRBJ2-1	.	many	CASSVWPSIQYNEQFF	TGTGCCAGCAGCGTATGGCCCTCAATTCAATACAATGAGCAGTTCTTC
TRBV7-9	TRBJ1-5	.	many	CASSPSGAKYSNQPQHF	TGTGCCAGCAGCCCCTCGGGGGCGAAGTATAGCAATCAGCCCCAGCATTTT
TRBV29-1	TRBJ1-1	.	.	CSVNEGGSTEAFF	TGCAGCGTCAATGAGGGGGGGAGCACTGAAGCTTTCTTT
TRBV2	TRBJ1-6	.	.	CASSEYEGPPSPLHF	TGTGCCAGCAGTGAATACGAGGGGCCGCCATCCCCCCTCCACTTT
TRBV7-9	TRBJ2-5	.	many	CASWDGKETQYF	TGTGCCAGCTGGGACGGAAAAGAGACCCAGTACTTC
TRBV4-1	TRBJ2-5	TRBD1	many	CASSRIQGAETQYF	TGCGCCAGCAGCCGAATACAGGGGGCGGAGACCCAGTACTTC
TRBV5-1	TRBJ1-1	.	.	CASSPGLSVGTEAFF	TGCGCCAGCAGCCCGGGCTTATCTGTGGGCACTGAAGCTTTCTTT
TRBV20-1	TRBJ2-1	.	few	CSARGRAEYNEQFF	TGCAGTGCTAGAGGGCGAGCGGAGTACAATGAGCAGTTCTTC
TRBV12-3/TRBV12-4	TRBJ2-7	.	.	CTSSSPRVGYRLVSYEQYF	TGTACCAGCAGTTCCCCCCGGGTAGGCTACCGATTGGTGTCCTACGAGCAGTACTTC
TRBV6-1	TRBJ2-1	TRBD1	many	CASSGQGASSSYNEQFF	TGTGCCAGCAGTGGACAGGGGGCTTCAAGCTCCTACAATGAGCAGTTCTTC
TRBV29-1	TRBJ1-2	.	many	CSVDLPAGLTIYGYTF	TGCAGCGTTGATCTCCCGGCAGGACTAACTATCTATGGCTACACCTTC
TRBV25-1	TRBJ2-1	.	few	CASSEYAWVYNEQFF	TGTGCCAGCAGTGAATATGCGTGGGTTTACAATGAGCAGTTCTTC
TRBV5-1	TRBJ2-4	TRBD2	few	CASSSSGRGAKNIQYF	TGCGCCAGCAGCTCGAGCGGGAGGGGAGCCAAAAACATTCAGTACTTC
TRBV7-6	TRBJ1-3	.	many	CASSSGTWEGRNTIYF	TGTGCCAGCAGCTCAGGGACATGGGAGGGTAGAAACACCATATATTTT
TRBV3-1	TRBJ2-5	.	.	CASTRMVGETQYF	TGTGCCAGCACCCGAATGGTAGGGGAGACCCAGTACTTC
TRBV20-1	TRBJ2-1	TRBD2	few	CSARVLPGLAGHEQFF	TGCAGTGCTAGAGTGCTACCGGGACTAGCGGGACATGAGCAGTTCTTC
TRBV20-1	TRBJ2-1	TRBD2	many	CSARDTGLAGGTSYNEQFF	TGCAGTGCTAGGGACACGGGACTAGCGGGGGGAACCTCCTACAATGAGCAGTTCTTC
TRBV6-5	TRBJ2-2	TRBD2	.	CASSYSFLAGTGGELFF	TGTGCCAGCAGTTACTCGTTCCTAGCGGGGACGGGCGGGGAGCTGTTTTTT
TRBV6-5	TRBJ2-2	TRBD2	.	CASTSLAGDRTGELFF	TGTGCCAGCACGTCACTAGCGGGGGACCGAACCGGGGAGCTGTTTTTT
TRBV29-1	TRBJ2-2	TRBD2	.	CSVGGGENTGELFF	TGCAGCGTTGGGGGGGGAGAGAACACCGGGGAGCTGTTTTTT
TRBV28	TRBJ2-3	.	many	CASSSLRSQVTQYF	TGTGCCAGCAGTTCCCTCCGGTCCCAGGTGACGCAGTATTTT
TRBV12-3/TRBV12-4	TRBJ2-2	TRBD1	.	CAIRRNPGQGLGGELFF	TGTGCCATCAGACGAAACCCGGGACAGGGTTTGGGCGGGGAGCTGTTTTTT
TRBV7-2	TRBJ1-5	.	.	CASSLEMRQPQHF	TGTGCCAGCAGCTTAGAGATGAGGCAGCCCCAGCATTTT
TRBV6-1	TRBJ1-2	.	many	CASTHGRNTNYGYTF	TGTGCCAGCACCCACGGGAGGAACACTAACTATGGCTACACCTTC
TRBV15	TRBJ1-4	.	many	CATSPDTQNEKLFF	TGTGCCACCAGCCCGGACACCCAGAATGAAAAACTGTTTTTT
TRBV20-1	TRBJ2-3	.	many	CSAPTISVASTDTQYF	TGCAGTGCTCCGACGATTTCAGTAGCTAGCACAGATACGCAGTATTTT
TRBV12-3/TRBV12-4	TRBJ2-1	.	many	CASSFFWENEQFF	TGTGCCAGCAGTTTTTTCTGGGAGAATGAGCAGTTCTTC
TRBV5-5	TRBJ2-2	.	few	CASSLVTGDTGELFF	TGTGCCAGCAGCTTGGTTACGGGAGACACCGGGGAGCTGTTTTTT
TRBV29-1	TRBJ2-5	TRBD1	few	CSGGTGAGETQYF	TGCAGCGGCGGGACAGGGGCGGGAGAGACCCAGTACTTC
TRBV4-1	TRBJ2-2	TRBD2	few	CASSVNLAGGHTYTGELFF	TGCGCCAGCAGCGTTAATCTAGCGGGAGGGCACACTTACACCGGGGAGCTGTTTTTT
TRBV5-1	TRBJ2-7	.	.	CASSLWTDSYEQYF	TGCGCCAGCAGCTTGTGGACGGACTCCTACGAGCAGTACTTC
TRBV10-3	TRBJ1-6	TRBD1	.	CAINTGTVNSPLHF	TGTGCCATCAACACCGGGACAGTGAATTCACCCCTCCACTTT
TRBV7-9	TRBJ2-1	.	few	CASSLELSNNEQFF	TGTGCCAGCAGCTTAGAATTGAGTAACAATGAGCAGTTCTTC
TRBV27	TRBJ2-7	.	.	CASSPRASLREQYF	TGTGCCAGCAGTCCCAGGGCCTCTCTACGCGAGCAGTACTTC
TRBV3-1	TRBJ2-1	.	few	CASSQDTLDEQFF	TGTGCCAGCAGCCAAGATACTTTAGATGAGCAGTTCTTC
TRBV15	TRBJ2-2	TRBD1	few	CATSRGPGQGNTGELFF	TGTGCCACCAGCAGAGGTCCGGGACAGGGGAACACCGGGGAGCTGTTTTTT
TRBV28	TRBJ1-4	.	few	CASSALRDRREKLFF	TGTGCCAGCAGCGCACTCCGGGACCGACGTGAAAAACTGTTTTTT
TRBV5-1	TRBJ2-4	.	few	CASSLVGDTLLAKNIQYF	TGCGCCAGCAGCTTGGTGGGGGACACCCTCTTAGCCAAAAACATTCAGTACTTC
TRBV3-1	TRBJ2-7	.	.	CASSPRRAGIYEQYF	TGTGCCAGCAGCCCCCGGAGAGCGGGTATTTACGAGCAGTACTTC
TRBV20-1	TRBJ1-1	.	few	CSAKPVSEAGTEAFF	TGCAGTGCTAAGCCGGTATCTGAGGCAGGCACTGAAGCTTTCTTT
TRBV29-1	TRBJ2-1	.	.	CSVDPGPYNEQFF	TGCAGCGTCGACCCGGGACCTTACAATGAGCAGTTCTTC
TRBV15	TRBJ2-1	.	.	CATSRDGIYNEQFF	TGTGCCACCAGCAGAGACGGGATTTACAATGAGCAGTTCTTC
TRBV7-2	TRBJ2-2	.	many	CASSLVAGLLNTGELFF	TGTGCCAGCAGCTTAGTTGCGGGCCTACTTAACACCGGGGAGCTGTTTTTT
TRBV10-3	TRBJ2-1	.	many	CAISESGGSYNEQFF	TGTGCCATCAGTGAGTCAGGTGGGTCCTACAATGAGCAGTTCTTC
TRBV12-3/TRBV12-4	TRBJ2-3	.	few	CASMNGGLTSTDTQYF	TGTGCCAGCATGAACGGGGGCCTCACTAGCACAGATACGCAGTATTTT
TRBV12-3/TRBV12-4	TRBJ2-2	.	many	CASSPRRQGPGELFF	TGTGCCAGCAGTCCTAGGCGGCAGGGTCCCGGGGAGCTGTTTTTT
TRBV21-1	TRBJ2-1	.	few	CASSRALLSSYNEQFF	TGTGCCAGCAGCAGGGCGCTACTGAGCTCCTACAATGAGCAGTTCTTC
TRBV12-3/TRBV12-4	TRBJ2-5	.	few	CASSPNRVLPGETQYF	TGTGCCAGCAGCCCGAACAGGGTTCTACCAGGGGAGACCCAGTACTTC
TRBV7-2	TRBJ2-2	.	few	CARSGTGTLNTGELFF	TGTGCCAGGAGCGGCACCGGGACACTGAACACCGGGGAGCTGTTTTTT
TRBV6-5	TRBJ2-7	TRBD1	.	CACSSSIGTGKGESYEQYF	TGTGCCTGCAGTTCATCTATCGGGACAGGGAAGGGAGAAAGCTACGAGCAGTACTTC
TRBV4-1	TRBJ1-5	.	many	CASSQDDGTLFLGNQPQHF	TGCGCCAGCAGCCAAGATGATGGGACCCTGTTTTTGGGGAATCAGCCCCAGCATTTT
TRBV20-1	TRBJ1-4	.	many	CSAQPGHHEKLFF	TGCAGTGCGCAGCCGGGGCATCATGAAAAACTGTTTTTT
TRBV5-1	TRBJ1-1	.	few	CASSLLGMNTEAFF	TGCGCCAGCAGCTTACTGGGAATGAACACTGAAGCTTTCTTT